Following are 23 T cell receptor beta chains from one sample sequenced in a study of radiotherapy plus CTLA-4 blockade in lung cancer. Here immunoSEQ multiplex PCR was the method, and the copy in TCRdb shows in-frame clones only, minus some. The data contain fewer than 150,000 clones, more than 65% of them singletons. Sequenced material: peripheral blood, taken from a patient treated with radiotherapy plus ipilimumab. The receptors were gathered from a human donor with non-small cell lung cancer who had a partial response to radiotherapy plus ipilimumab.

The CDR3: CASSRSEAGEQETQYF. The CDR3 nucleotides are TGCGCCAGCAGTCGGTCCGAGGCGGGGGAACAAGAGACCCAGTACTTC. V and J are TRBV23-1 and TRBJ2-5; TRBD2 aligns across 7 bases. TRBV23-1 is flagged as an ORF with uncertain function. CDR3 length equals 16 residues. V shed 4 bases and J 2 bases; nucleotides not matched to a gene: 10.

The chain recombines TRBV18 with TRBJ2-5; 12 positions agree with TRBD1. This CDR3 contains 16 residues. CDR1 is KGHSH, CDR2 LQKENI, per germline. Unmatched junction bases numbered 5, after V lost 4 bases and J lost 2 bases. The CDR3 DNA sequence: TGTGCCAGCTCACGTGGGACAGGGGGCGAGCAAGAGACCCAGTACTTC. Translating gives CASSRGTGGEQETQYF. The entire variable domain, with the rest obtained from reference TRBV18 and TRBJ2-5, is as follows: NAGVMQNPRHLVRRRGQEARLRCSPMKGHSHVYWYRQLPEEGLKFMVYLQKENIIDESGMPKERFSAEFPKEGPSILRIQQVVRGDSAAYFCASSRGTGGEQETQYFGPGTRLLVL.

This clone appeared a few times. The chain has TRBV7-9 and TRBJ2-3; the match to TRBD2 covers 12 bases. This CDR3 is 16 amino acids long. The V gene end was trimmed by 5 bases and the J gene end by 0 bases; junction bases not matched to a gene: 3. Germline-derived CDR1 and CDR2 are SEHNR and FQNEAQ (reference sequence). CDR3 DNA sequence: TGTGCCAGCAGCGCGGGACTAGCGGGCAGCACAGATACGCAGTATTTT. As protein: CASSAGLAGSTDTQYF.

The chain uses TRBV28 and TRBJ1-1; 9 positions agree with TRBD1. Trimming removed 5 bases from V and 7 bases from J; junction bases left unmatched: 8. The V gene's germline CDR1 is MDHEN and CDR2 SYDVKM. CDR3 length: 14 residues. The DNA for the CDR3 is TGTGCCAGCAGTCGAGCCGGGACAGGGTTTGAAGCTTTCTTT. It yields the protein CASSRAGTGFEAFF.

Worth noting for this clone: A read error may account for a junction end that differs from germline. Additional DNA sequences in this sample encode the identical CDR3. The chain links TRBV28 to TRBJ1-5; D might be TRBD1 (5 bases). This CDR3 contains 17 residues. In germline, CDR1 is MDHEN, CDR2 SYDVKM. The CDR3 loop is CASSLGAAKGLNQPQHF. CDR3 coding DNA: TGTGCCAGCAGTTTAGGGGCAGCGAAGGGGCTCAATCAGCCCCAGCACTTT.

The chain is built from TRBV5-4 and TRBJ1-2; 7 bases line up with TRBD1. In germline, CDR1 is SGHNT, CDR2 YYREEE (reference sequence). The V gene end was trimmed by 2 bases and the J gene end by 10 bases; junction bases not matched to a gene: 8. The CDR3 has 13 amino acids. CDR3 amino acids: CASSLWTGRLYTF. CDR3 bases: TGTGCCAGCAGCTTATGGACAGGCCGACTCTACACCTTC. The entire variable domain, with the rest obtained from reference TRBV5-4 and TRBJ1-2, is as follows: ETGVTQSPTHLIKTRGQQVTLRCSSQSGHNTVSWYQQALGQGPQFIFQYYREEENGRGNFPPRFSGLQFPNYSSELNVNALELDDSALYLCASSLWTGRLYTFGSGTRLTVV.

The chain is built from TRBV27 and TRBJ2-3; the match to TRBD1 covers 8 bases. The CDR3 totals 18 residues. Germline CDR1 is MNHEY and CDR2 is SMNVEV (reference sequence). Trimming cost V 5 bases and J 2 bases; bases outside gene matches: 15. In DNA form, the CDR3 reads TGTGCCAGCAGTCGGACAGGGTACTACCTCGAACCCACAGATACGCAGTATTTT. Translating it yields CASSRTGYYLEPTDTQYF.

V is TRBV19 and J is TRBJ2-2; TRBD2 is a possible D gene (5 bases). This CDR3 has 16 amino acids. CDR1 and CDR2 from the germline V gene are LNHDA and SQIVND (reference sequence). V was pared by 3 bases and J by 4 bases, with 15 bases between. CDR3 loop: CASSMRAVRGTGELFF. CDR3 nucleotides: TGTGCCAGTAGTATGAGGGCAGTAAGAGGCACCGGGGAGCTGTTTTTT.

The chain has TRBV28 and TRBJ1-1; 7 nucleotides line up with TRBD1. The CDR3 extends over 13 amino acids. CDR1 and CDR2 from the germline V gene are MDHEN and SYDVKM. V trimming: 8 bases; J trimming: 7 bases; junction bases outside the gene matches: 10. Written as DNA, the CDR3 is TGTGCCAGCCACGGGACAGCAAAGGTTGAAGCTTTCTTT. Translation: CASHGTAKVEAFF.

This clone was seen just once. The rearrangement links TRBV27 to TRBJ1-1; TRBD1 might be the D (5 bases). The V end was cut by 7 bases, the J end by 5 bases, with 20 bases between. Germline V CDR1 and CDR2: MNHEY, SMNVEV (reference sequence). CDR3 length: 15 amino acids. This CDR3 reads CASTSTSWGLTEAFF. DNA of the CDR3: TGTGCCAGCACGTCCACCAGCTGGGGACTAACTGAAGCTTTCTTT.

The rearrangement links TRBV27 to TRBJ2-5; D is ambiguous. The CDR3 sequence is 18 residues long. Germline lookup yields CDR1 MNHEY and CDR2 SMNVEV (reference sequence). The ends were cut back, 3 bases at V and 0 bases at J, with 20 bases in the middle. The CDR3 DNA is TGTGCCAGCAGTTTGCGTAGTTCCCCTACCCAATACCAAGAGACCCAGTACTTC. Encoded protein: CASSLRSSPTQYQETQYF.

The chain has TRBV5-1 and TRBJ2-5; D might be TRBD1 (5 bases). V lost 0 bases, J lost 13 bases, and 19 bases lay in between. The germline V gene encodes CDR1 SGHRS and CDR2 YFSETQ. The length of the CDR3 is 14 residues. CDR3 amino acids: CASSLGTYSYERYF. The DNA of the CDR3 is TGCGCCAGCAGCTTGGGGACATACTCCTACGAGCGGTACTTC.

This rearrangement joins TRBV6-1 to TRBJ1-3; possibly TRBD1 for D (6 bases). V was shortened by 6 bases and J by 4 bases, with 13 bases between the two germline ends. The V gene's germline CDR1 is MNHNS and CDR2 SASEGT. The CDR3 consists of 14 residues. For the CDR3, the DNA is TGTGCCAGCAGACACGGGGGGGGCGGAAACACCATATATTTT. Amino acids: CASRHGGGGNTIYF.

The chain joins TRBV5-1 to TRBJ2-5; a weak D match, TRBD2 (5 bases). This CDR3 region has 14 residues. V shed 0 bases and J shed 5 bases, with 11 bases lying between them. The germline CDR1 and CDR2 sequences are SGHRS and YFSETQ. Here the CDR3 DNA reads TGCGCCAGCAGCTTGGGGACTTTCCGGGAGACCCAGTACTTC. Translating gives CASSLGTFRETQYF.

This clone came up many times. The V and J genes are TRBV19 and TRBJ1-5; tentative D call: TRBD1 (5 bases). Trimming took off 2 bases at V and 7 bases at J, with 12 bases between the two ends. Germline V gene lookup returns CDR1 LNHDA and CDR2 SQIVND (reference sequence). The CDR3 runs to 14 residues. The CDR3 reads CASSIQGPGQPQHF. The CDR3 coding sequence is TGTGCCAGTAGTATACAGGGCCCAGGCCAGCCCCAGCATTTT.

This chain uses TRBV9 with TRBJ1-4, with D unclear. Trimming left V 4 bases short and J 5 bases short, with 15 bases between. This CDR3 comprises 15 residues. Per germline, CDR1 SGDLS and CDR2 YYNGEE. The CDR3 loop is CASSPQFGINEKLFF. The CDR3 DNA reads as TGTGCCAGCAGCCCCCAATTCGGGATAAATGAAAAACTGTTTTTT.

The chain links TRBV6-6 to TRBJ1-1; D perhaps matches TRBD1 (5 bases). The CDR3 extends over 13 amino acids. Per the germline V gene, CDR1 is MNHNY and CDR2 is SVGAGI (reference sequence). Trimming shortened V by 2 bases and J by 6 bases, and 10 bases separated the two germline ends. CDR3 sequence: CASSYGGSSEAFF. As DNA, the CDR3 is TGTGCCAGCAGTTACGGGGGGTCTTCTGAAGCTTTCTTT.

This chain links TRBV7-3 with TRBJ2-1; 8 bases agree with TRBD2. This CDR3 spans 14 amino acids. J was trimmed by 3 bases and V by 5 bases; bases with no gene match: 3. In germline, CDR1 is SGHTA, CDR2 FQGTGA. CDR3 amino acids: CASSDSGSYNEQFF. Here the CDR3 DNA reads TGTGCCAGCAGCGACAGCGGGAGCTACAATGAGCAGTTCTTC.

This sequence joins TRBV2 and TRBJ1-6; TRBD1 matches at 8 bases. The CDR3 totals 14 residues. V lost 6 bases and J lost 9; bases outside the gene matches: 7. CDR1 is SNHLY, CDR2 FYNNEI, per germline. The CDR3 coding sequence is TGTGCCAGCAGAGACCGGGACAGGAGTTCACCCCTCCACTTT. This translates into CASRDRDRSSPLHF.

This sequence joins TRBV15 and TRBJ2-7; 11 bases match TRBD1. V lost 5 bases, J lost 2 bases, and 2 bases stayed unmatched. Germline values: CDR1 LNHNV, CDR2 YYDKDF (reference sequence). This CDR3 region has 14 residues. This CDR3 is CATSGTGGTYEQYF. DNA of the CDR3: TGTGCCACCAGCGGGACAGGGGGGACCTACGAGCAGTACTTC.

This clone was found a few times. The chain recombines TRBV7-8 with TRBJ2-1, with D perhaps matching TRBD2 (5 bases). With 3 bases removed from V and 4 bases from J, the gap between germline ends came to 16 bases. The germline CDR1 and CDR2 sequences are SGHVS and FQNEAQ. This CDR3 region has 16 residues. The chain's CDR3 is CASSFPAVVFYNEQFF. In nucleotides, the CDR3 is TGTGCCAGCAGCTTTCCAGCGGTCGTTTTTTACAATGAGCAGTTCTTC.

The chain joins TRBV12-5 to TRBJ1-1; D is unclear. Germline assignment: CDR1 LGHNT and CDR2 FRNRAP. This CDR3 is built from 13 residues. The ends were cut back, 5 bases at V and 2 bases at J, with 9 bases in the middle. The CDR3 bases are TGTGCTAGTGGTCTCCGCAGTAACACTGAAGCTTTCTTT. It codes for CASGLRSNTEAFF.

The rearrangement links TRBV4-3 to TRBJ2-1; no definite D call. CDR3 length: 17 residues. The V end lost 0 bases, the J end lost 6 bases, and 18 bases lay between the germline ends. CDR1 is LGHNA and CDR2 is YSLEER in the germline V gene. The CDR3 sequence is CASSQEIGIRTANEQFF. The CDR3 nucleotides are TGCGCCAGCAGCCAAGAGATAGGAATCCGAACAGCCAATGAGCAGTTCTTC.